The rows below give T cell receptor beta chains drawn from one sample of a study of blood T cell repertoires in COVID-19. The assay was immunoSEQ multiplex PCR, and TCRdb's table has in-frame clones only and misses some. The table lists tens of thousands of clones, around three quarters of them singletons. The sequenced sample consisted of peripheral blood. Receptors originate from a man at least 80 years old with acute or convalescent COVID-19. Both conserved end residues are trimmed from each CDR3. Each record gives: J gene, V gene, CDR3 protein.

TRBJ2-1 TRBV10-3 AISVREPYNEQF
TRBJ2-1 TRBV11-3 ASSLRGVDEQF
TRBJ2-2 TRBV7-6 ASTYPTGTGYTGELF
TRBJ1-2 TRBV30 AWSTGVPPYGYT
TRBJ1-2 TRBV19 ASTTVYGYT
TRBJ1-5 TRBV18 ASSRYLGTGYQPQH
TRBJ2-2 TRBV5-4 ASSLGSRQDGELF
TRBJ2-3 TRBV9 ASSVLGDHSTDTQY
TRBJ1-3 TRBV5-4 ASRLDRAEGNTIY
TRBJ2-7 TRBV7-9 ASSARDSYEQY
TRBJ1-1 TRBV11-2 ASSLSYETEAF
TRBJ2-2 TRBV5-1 ASSEGQSTGELF
TRBJ2-3 TRBV5-6 ASRPRPANTQY
TRBJ2-2 TRBV5-6 ASSPLLGGDNTGELF
TRBJ1-1 TRBV28 ASSPIGQGGTEAF
TRBJ2-5 TRBV25-1 ASSGQGEETQY
TRBJ2-2 TRBV2 ASSFLLGHRYTGELF
TRBJ1-2 TRBV18 ASSRTGSYGYT